This TCR beta chain was documented in a study of beta chain features in type 1 diabetes. The study, taken as a whole, reports: For Type 1 diabetes patients, all four CD4+ subsets carried TCRB CDR3s that were moderately but significantly shorter.

This CDR3 spans 16 amino acids. The junction had 8 bases not matched to a gene; V was cut back by 0 bases and J by 4 bases. Germline CDR1 reads SGDLS; CDR2 reads YYNGEE. The study reverse transcribed the entire isolated RNA, so it sequenced expressed TCRB transcripts. Assay: immunoSEQ multiplex PCR; the TCRdb copy retains only in-frame clones and omits some. The sample holds 200,000 to 300,000 clones, about a tenth seen once. In total, each donor contributed a single heparinised blood draw that averaged about 100 mL. As concerns this clone: Its specificity is not known.

This clonotype was obtained from a man aged 25-40 years with type 1 diabetes. The chain uses TRBV9 and TRBJ2-3; TRBD2 matches 7 bases. The sample comprised naive CD4+ T cells from blood. CDR3 bases: TGTGCCAGCAGCGTAGGAGCGGGGCCTCGCTCAGATACGCAGTATTTT. Encoded protein: CASSVGAGPRSDTQYF.